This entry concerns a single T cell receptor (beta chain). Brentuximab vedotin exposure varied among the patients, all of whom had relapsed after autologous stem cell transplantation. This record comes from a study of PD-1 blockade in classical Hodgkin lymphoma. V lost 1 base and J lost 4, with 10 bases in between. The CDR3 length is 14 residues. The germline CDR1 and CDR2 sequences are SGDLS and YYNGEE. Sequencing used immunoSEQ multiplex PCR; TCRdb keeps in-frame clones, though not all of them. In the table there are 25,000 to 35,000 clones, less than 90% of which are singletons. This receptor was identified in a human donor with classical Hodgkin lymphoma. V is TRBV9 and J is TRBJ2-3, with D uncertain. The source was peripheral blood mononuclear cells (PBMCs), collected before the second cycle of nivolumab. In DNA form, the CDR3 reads TGTGCCAGCAGCGTAAGACCGCGAGCAGATACGCAGTATTTT. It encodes CASSVRPRADTQYF.